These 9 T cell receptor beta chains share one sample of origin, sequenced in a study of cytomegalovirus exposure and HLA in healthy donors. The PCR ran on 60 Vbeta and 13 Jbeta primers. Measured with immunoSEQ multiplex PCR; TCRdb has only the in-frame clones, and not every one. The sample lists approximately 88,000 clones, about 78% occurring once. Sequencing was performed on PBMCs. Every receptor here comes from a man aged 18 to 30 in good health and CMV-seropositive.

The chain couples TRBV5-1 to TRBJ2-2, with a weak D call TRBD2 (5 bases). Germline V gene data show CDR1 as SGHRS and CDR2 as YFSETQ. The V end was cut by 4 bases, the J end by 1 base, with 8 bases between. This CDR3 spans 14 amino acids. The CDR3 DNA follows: TGCGCCAGCAGCCAGCGGATGAACACCGGGGAGCTGTTTTTT. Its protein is CASSQRMNTGELFF.

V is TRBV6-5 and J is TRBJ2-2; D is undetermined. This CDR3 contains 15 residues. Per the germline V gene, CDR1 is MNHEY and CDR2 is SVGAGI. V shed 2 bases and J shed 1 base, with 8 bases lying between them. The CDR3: CASSYVRGNTGELFF. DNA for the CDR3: TGTGCCAGCAGTTACGTCCGCGGGAACACCGGGGAGCTGTTTTTT.

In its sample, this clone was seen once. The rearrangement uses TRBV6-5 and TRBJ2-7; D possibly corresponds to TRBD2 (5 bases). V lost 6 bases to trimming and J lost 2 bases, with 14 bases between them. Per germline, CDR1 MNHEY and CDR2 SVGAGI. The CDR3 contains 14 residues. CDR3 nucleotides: TGTGCCAGCAGCAAGCGGATATCGACCTACGAGCAGTACTTC. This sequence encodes CASSKRISTYEQYF.

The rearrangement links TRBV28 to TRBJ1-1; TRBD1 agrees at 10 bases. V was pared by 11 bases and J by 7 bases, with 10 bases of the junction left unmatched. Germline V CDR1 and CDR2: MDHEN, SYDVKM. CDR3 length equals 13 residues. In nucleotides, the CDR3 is TGTGCCTTAGCCCCGGACAGGGGGATTGAAGCTTTCTTT. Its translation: CALAPDRGIEAFF. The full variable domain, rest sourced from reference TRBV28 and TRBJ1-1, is DVKVTQSSRYLVKRTGEKVFLECVQDMDHENMFWYRQDPGLGLRLIYFSYDVKMKEKGDIPEGYSVSREKKERFSLILESASTNQTSMYLCALAPDRGIEAFFGQGTRLTVV.

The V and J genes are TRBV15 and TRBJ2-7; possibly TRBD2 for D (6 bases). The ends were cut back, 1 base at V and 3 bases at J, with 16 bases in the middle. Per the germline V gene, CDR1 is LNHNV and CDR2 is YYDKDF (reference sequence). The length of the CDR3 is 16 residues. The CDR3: CATSRGVPGSLYEQYF. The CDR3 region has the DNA TGTGCCACCAGCAGAGGGGTCCCCGGGAGCCTCTACGAGCAGTACTTC.

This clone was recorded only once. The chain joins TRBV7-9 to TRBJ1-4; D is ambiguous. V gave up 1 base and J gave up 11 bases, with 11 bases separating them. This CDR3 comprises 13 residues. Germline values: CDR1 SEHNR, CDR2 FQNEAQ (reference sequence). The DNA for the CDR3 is TGTGCCAGCAGCTTAGAAGTGGCGGGGAAACTGTTTTTT. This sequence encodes CASSLEVAGKLFF.

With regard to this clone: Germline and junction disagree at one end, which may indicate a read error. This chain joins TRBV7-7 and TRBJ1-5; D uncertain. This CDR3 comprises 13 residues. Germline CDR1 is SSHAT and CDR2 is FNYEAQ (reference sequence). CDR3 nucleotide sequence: TGTGCTAGCAGCTCCTACGAGGGACAGCCCCAGCATTTT. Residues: CASSSYEGQPQHF.

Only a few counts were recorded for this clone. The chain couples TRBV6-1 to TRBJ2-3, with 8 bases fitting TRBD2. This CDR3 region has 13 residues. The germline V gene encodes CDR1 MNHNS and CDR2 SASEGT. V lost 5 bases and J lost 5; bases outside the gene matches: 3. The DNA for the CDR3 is TGTGCCAGCAGTAGCGGGAGAGGAGATACGCAGTATTTT. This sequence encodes CASSSGRGDTQYF.

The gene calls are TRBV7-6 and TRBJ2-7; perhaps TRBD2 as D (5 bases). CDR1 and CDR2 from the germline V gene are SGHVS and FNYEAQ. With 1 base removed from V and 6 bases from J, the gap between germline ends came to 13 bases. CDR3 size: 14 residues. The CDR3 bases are TGTGCCAGCAGCTTAGGCGGGCTAGCCGCCGAGCAGTACTTC. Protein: CASSLGGLAAEQYF.